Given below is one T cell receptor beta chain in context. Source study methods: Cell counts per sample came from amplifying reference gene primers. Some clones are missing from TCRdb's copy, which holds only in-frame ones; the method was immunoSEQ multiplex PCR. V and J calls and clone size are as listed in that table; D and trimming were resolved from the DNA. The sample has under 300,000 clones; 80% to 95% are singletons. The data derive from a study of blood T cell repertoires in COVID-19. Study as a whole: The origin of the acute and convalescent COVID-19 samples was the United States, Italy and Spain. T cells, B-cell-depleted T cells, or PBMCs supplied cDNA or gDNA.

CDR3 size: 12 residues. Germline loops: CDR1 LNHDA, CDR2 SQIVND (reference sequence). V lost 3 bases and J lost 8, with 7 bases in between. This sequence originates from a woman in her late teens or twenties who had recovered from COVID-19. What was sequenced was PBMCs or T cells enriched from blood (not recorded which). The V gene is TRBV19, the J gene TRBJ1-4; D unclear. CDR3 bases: TGTGCCAGTAGTATCCCGGGGGAAAAACTGTTTTTT. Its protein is CASSIPGEKLFF.